This T cell receptor (beta chain) was retrieved from a study of response to subunit inactivated influenza vaccine. Study-wide points: Authors suggested seasonal influenza vaccinations each recruit few new T cells.

This clonotype was observed at least ten times. What it binds is not known. TCRdb re-analysed the RT-PCR reads in MiXCR, keeping a single row per CDR3 protein. This table holds about 700,000 distinct CDR3 sequences, about 14% found once. V was clipped by 3 bases and J by 0 bases, with 10 bases between them. CDR3 size: 15 residues. The clonotype originates from a man aged 50 to 59 who received an inactivated influenza vaccine. The chain employs TRBV12-3 or TRBV12-4 and TRBJ2-3; a weak D match, TRBD2 (6 bases). The starting material was PBMCs from blood, obtained approximately 15 days before vaccination. DNA of the CDR3: TGTGCCAGCAGTTTTACTAGCAGCAGCACAGATACGCAGTATTTT. Translating gives CASSFTSSSTDTQYF.